This T cell receptor beta chain was sequenced in a study of blood T cell repertoires in COVID-19. Study background: The United States, Italy and Spain provided the acute and convalescent COVID-19 samples. PBMCs, B-cell-depleted T cells, or T cells were the source of the cDNA or gDNA that made up the material.

This clone was recorded a few times. Per the authors' pipeline: Estimates of nucleated cell counts were drawn from the amplification of reference gene primers. The repertoire was sequenced with immunoSEQ multiplex PCR; TCRdb's copy has only in-frame clones and lacks some. That table furnishes V, J and clone size, whereas the DNA furnished D and trimming. This sample carries about 210,000 clones, about 88% of them seen once, and the ten largest clones take 1.7%. The CDR3 extends over 13 amino acids. Germline CDR1 and CDR2: SGHDT and YYEEEE. V was clipped by 5 bases and J by 3 bases, with 11 bases between them.

The V and J genes are TRBV5-6 and TRBJ1-1; weak D call: TRBD1 (5 bases). Material: peripheral blood. The clonotype was recovered from a man aged 65 to 79 with acute or convalescent COVID-19. The CDR3 DNA reads as TGTGCCAGCAGACCCGACAGCCACACTGAAGCTTTCTTT. Protein: CASRPDSHTEAFF.